This is a list of T cell receptor beta chains from one sample in a study of blood T cell repertoires in COVID-19. Assay used: immunoSEQ multiplex PCR; TCRdb lists only in-frame clones, some missing. Of 55,000 to 80,000 clones in the sample, about 86% were seen once. The sample taken for sequencing was peripheral blood. All receptors derive from a man between 65 and 85 years old with acute or convalescent COVID-19. CDR3s include the opening cysteine and the closing phenylalanine or tryptophan. D genes are given only for firm matches. Size tells how often a clone was seen (once, few, many) or the class of an expanded clone, and some rows leave it out.

DNA | CDR3 | V | D | J | size
TGTGCCATCAGCCTACGACAGGACGGCTATGGCTACACCTTC | CAISLRQDGYGYTF | TRBV10-3 | - | TRBJ1-2 | once
TGTGCCAGCAGCTCCCCAAAAGATACGCAGTATTTT | CASSSPKDTQYF | TRBV7-9 | - | TRBJ2-3 | few
TGTGCCAGCAGTTTATCGAGCGGGAGGGCTTACGAGCAGTACTTC | CASSLSSGRAYEQYF | TRBV27 | TRBD2 | TRBJ2-7 | -
TGCAGCGTTGACCTACAGGGGTCCGTTGAGCAGTTCTTC | CSVDLQGSVEQFF | TRBV29-1 | TRBD1 | TRBJ2-1 | -
TGTGCCATCAGTGAGACAGGGGAAATGACAGATACGCAGTATTTT | CAISETGEMTDTQYF | TRBV10-3 | TRBD1 | TRBJ2-3 | -
TGTGCCAGCTCACCACTGGGACAGGGATTCGACGAGCAGTACTTC | CASSPLGQGFDEQYF | TRBV18 | TRBD1 | TRBJ2-7 | once
TGTGCCAGTAGTATAGGGGGACTAGCGGGGGCCAATGAGCAGTTCTTC | CASSIGGLAGANEQFF | TRBV19 | TRBD2 | TRBJ2-1 | -
TGTGCCAGCAGCGTAGTTCCGGGGGAGGGAACTGAAGCTTTCTTT | CASSVVPGEGTEAFF | TRBV9 | - | TRBJ1-1 | -
TGTGCCAGCAGCTTAGATGAGAGTCACAATGAGCAGTTCTTC | CASSLDESHNEQFF | TRBV11-2 | - | TRBJ2-1 | -
TGCAGCGCCGTCGAGAGGGATTATGGCTACACCTTC | CSAVERDYGYTF | TRBV29-1 | - | TRBJ1-2 | once
TGTGCCTGGACTCAGATCTCCTACAATGAGCAGTTCTTC | CAWTQISYNEQFF | TRBV30 | - | TRBJ2-1 | -
TGTGCCAGCAGCTTAGATATCAGGGTTGAAGGCTACACCTTC | CASSLDIRVEGYTF | TRBV7-2 | - | TRBJ1-2 | -
TGTGCCAGCAGCTTTGGGAGGGTCTCTGAAGCTTTCTTT | CASSFGRVSEAFF | TRBV11-2 | - | TRBJ1-1 | -
TGCGCCAGCAGCTTGGCGCGCGGGAGGACCTCCTACAATGAGCAGTTCTTC | CASSLARGRTSYNEQFF | TRBV5-1 | TRBD2 | TRBJ2-1 | -
TGTGCCAGCAGCCCCGGGGTGTACGAGCAGTACTTC | CASSPGVYEQYF | TRBV28 | - | TRBJ2-7 | -
TGTGCCAGCTCCCAGGGACTAGCGGGAGGGCCGGATGAGCAGTTCTTC | CASSQGLAGGPDEQFF | TRBV6-4 | TRBD2 | TRBJ2-1 | -
TGTGCCAGCAGCCTTGACAGCTCTGGGGCCAACGTCCTGACTTTC | CASSLDSSGANVLTF | TRBV2 | - | TRBJ2-6 | -
TGTGCCAGCAGCTTAGGGACTAGCGGGAGCAATGAGCAGTTCTTC | CASSLGTSGSNEQFF | TRBV13 | TRBD2 | TRBJ2-1 | few
TGTGCCAGCAGTTACTCGACTAGCGCCAATGAGCAGTTCTTC | CASSYSTSANEQFF | TRBV6-5 | TRBD2 | TRBJ2-1 | medium-sized
TGTGCCGTTAAGGACAGGGGCAGCTCACCCCTCCACTTT | CAVKDRGSSPLHF | TRBV30 | TRBD1 | TRBJ1-6 | -
TGTGCCAGCCAGACTAGCGGGAGCATCTACGAGCAGTACTTC | CASQTSGSIYEQYF | TRBV28 | TRBD2 | TRBJ2-7 | -
TGTGCCAGCTCCCCCCGACAGGGGGCGCACAATGAGCAGTTCTTC | CASSPRQGAHNEQFF | TRBV18 | TRBD1 | TRBJ2-1 | few
TGTGCCAGCAGCTTAGTAGTCGGCACAGATACGCAGTATTTT | CASSLVVGTDTQYF | TRBV7-7 | - | TRBJ2-3 | -
TGTGCCAGCAGCGCGGACAGGGTTTGGGAGCAGTTCTTC | CASSADRVWEQFF | TRBV5-6 | TRBD1 | TRBJ2-1 | -
TGTGCCACCAGTGATTTGCCGGGACTCACAGATACGCAGTATTTT | CATSDLPGLTDTQYF | TRBV24-1 | - | TRBJ2-3 | -
TGTGCCAGCAGCTTATTTAAGGGAGGTGAAGCTTTCTTT | CASSLFKGGEAFF | TRBV13 | - | TRBJ1-1 | -
TGTGCCAGCAGTTACCCAGGGGGGCCGAATGAGCAGTTCTTC | CASSYPGGPNEQFF | TRBV27 | - | TRBJ2-1 | -
TGTGCCTGGAGTGCCACGAGGGGAGCGGGAGCTTTCTTT | CAWSATRGAGAFF | TRBV30 | - | TRBJ1-1 | -